This T cell receptor beta chain was profiled in a study of beta chain features in type 1 diabetes. Study conclusions and caveats: Any HLA effect on TCRB rearrangement was left unresolved by small sub-analyses. Significant though moderate, a shortening of TCRB CDR3s appeared in all four CD4+ subsets of Type 1 diabetes patients.

Remarks on this clone: Its antigen is as yet unknown.

Isolated RNA was reverse transcribed in full, so expressed TCRB transcripts were sequenced. Sequenced by immunoSEQ multiplex PCR; TCRdb stores in-frame clones only, minus some. The repertoire consists of some 160,000 clones, with approximately 9.1% occurring once and the leading ten covering 2.3%. Trimming took off 2 bases at V and 0 bases at J, with 11 bases between the two ends. This CDR3 is 15 amino acids long. The germline CDR1 and CDR2 sequences are MGHDK and SYGVNS. The V gene is TRBV25-1, the J gene TRBJ2-7; D remains ambiguous. This clonotype was sampled from a woman under 30 in good health. The sequencing sample was made of central memory CD4+ T cells from blood. The CDR3 sequence: CASSEPSRGSYEQYF. The CDR3 coding sequence is TGTGCCAGCAGTGAACCCAGTCGTGGCTCCTACGAGCAGTACTTC.